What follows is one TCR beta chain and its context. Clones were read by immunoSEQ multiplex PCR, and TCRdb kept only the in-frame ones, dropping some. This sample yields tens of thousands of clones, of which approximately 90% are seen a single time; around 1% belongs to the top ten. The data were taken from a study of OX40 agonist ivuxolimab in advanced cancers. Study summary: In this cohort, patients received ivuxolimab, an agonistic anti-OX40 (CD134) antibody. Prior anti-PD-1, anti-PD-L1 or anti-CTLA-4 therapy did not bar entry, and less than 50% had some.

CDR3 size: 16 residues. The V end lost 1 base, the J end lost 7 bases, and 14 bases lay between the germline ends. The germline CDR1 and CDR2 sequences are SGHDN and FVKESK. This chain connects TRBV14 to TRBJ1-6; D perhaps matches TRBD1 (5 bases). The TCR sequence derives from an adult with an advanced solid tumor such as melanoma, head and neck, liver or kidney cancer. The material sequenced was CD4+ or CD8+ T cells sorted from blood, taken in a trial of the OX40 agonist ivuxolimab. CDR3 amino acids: CASSQVGDQSNSPLHF. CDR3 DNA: TGTGCCAGCAGCCAAGTTGGGGACCAAAGCAATTCACCCCTCCACTTT.